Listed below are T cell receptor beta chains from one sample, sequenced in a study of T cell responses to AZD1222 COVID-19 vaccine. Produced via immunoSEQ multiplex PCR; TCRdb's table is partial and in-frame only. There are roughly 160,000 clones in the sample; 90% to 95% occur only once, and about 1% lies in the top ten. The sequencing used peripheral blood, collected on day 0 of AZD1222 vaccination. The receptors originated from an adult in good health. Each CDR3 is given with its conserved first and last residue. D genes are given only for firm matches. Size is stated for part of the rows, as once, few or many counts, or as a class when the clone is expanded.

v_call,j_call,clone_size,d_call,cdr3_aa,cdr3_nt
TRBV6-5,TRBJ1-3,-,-,CASSYSSGNTIYF,TGTGCCAGCAGTTACTCGTCCGGAAACACCATATATTTT
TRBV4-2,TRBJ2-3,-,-,CASSRLVGDTQYF,TGTGCCAGCAGCAGACTTGTCGGCGATACGCAGTATTTT
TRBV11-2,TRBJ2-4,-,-,CASSRPTLAKNIQYF,TGTGCCAGCAGCCGGCCGACCCTAGCCAAAAACATTCAGTACTTC
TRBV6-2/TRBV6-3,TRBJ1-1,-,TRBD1,CASRPYGTGTEAFF,TGTGCCAGCAGACCTTACGGGACAGGCACTGAAGCTTTCTTT
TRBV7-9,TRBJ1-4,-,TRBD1,CASSMQGARRTF,TGTGCCAGCAGCATGCAGGGGGCGAGGCGGACTTTT
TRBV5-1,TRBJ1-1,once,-,CASSTLLNTEAFF,TGCGCCAGCAGCACACTCTTGAACACTGAAGCTTTCTTT
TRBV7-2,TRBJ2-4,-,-,CASSGRDGKNIQYF,TGTGCCAGCAGCGGCCGTGACGGAAAAAACATTCAGTACTTC
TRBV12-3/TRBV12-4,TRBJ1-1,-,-,CASSQSTEAFF,TGTGCCAGCAGCCAGAGCACTGAAGCTTTCTTT
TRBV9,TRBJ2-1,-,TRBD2,CASSPGLVRYNEQFF,TGTGCCAGCAGCCCGGGACTAGTTCGGTACAATGAGCAGTTCTTC
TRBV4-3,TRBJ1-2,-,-,CASSQGSPAVNYGYTF,TGCGCCAGCAGCCAAGGGTCGCCAGCTGTTAACTATGGCTACACCTTC
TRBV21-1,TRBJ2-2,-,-,CASSKGNRGPPGELFF,TGTGCCAGCAGCAAAGGGAACAGGGGACCCCCCGGGGAGCTGTTTTTT
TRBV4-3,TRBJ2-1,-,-,CASSQELVSYNEQFF,TGCGCCAGCAGCCAAGAGTTAGTCTCCTACAATGAGCAGTTCTTC
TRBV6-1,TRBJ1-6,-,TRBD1,CASSEWGRGQGKSPLHF,TGTGCCAGCAGTGAGTGGGGTCGGGGACAGGGAAAATCACCCCTCCACTTT
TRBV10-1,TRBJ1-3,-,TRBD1,CASTRQGNSGNTIYF,TGCGCCAGCACCCGACAGGGAAACTCTGGAAACACCATATATTTT
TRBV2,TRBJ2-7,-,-,CASTPRGKSYEQYF,TGTGCCAGCACTCCTAGAGGGAAGTCCTACGAGCAGTACTTC
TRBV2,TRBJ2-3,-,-,CASVNWGGRADTQYF,TGTGCCAGCGTTAACTGGGGGGGCCGCGCAGATACGCAGTATTTT